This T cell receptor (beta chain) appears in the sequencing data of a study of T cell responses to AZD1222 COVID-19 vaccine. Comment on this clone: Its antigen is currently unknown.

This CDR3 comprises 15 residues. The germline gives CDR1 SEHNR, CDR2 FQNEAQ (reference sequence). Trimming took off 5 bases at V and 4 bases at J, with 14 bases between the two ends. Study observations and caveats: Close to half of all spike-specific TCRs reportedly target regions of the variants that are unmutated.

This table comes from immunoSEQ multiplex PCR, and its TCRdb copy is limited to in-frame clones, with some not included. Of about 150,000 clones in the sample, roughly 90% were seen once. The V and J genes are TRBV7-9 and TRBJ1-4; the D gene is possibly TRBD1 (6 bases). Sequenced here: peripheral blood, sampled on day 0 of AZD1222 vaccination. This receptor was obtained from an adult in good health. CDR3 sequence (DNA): TGTGCCAGCAGCCCGGGACAAAGCCTTAATGAAAAACTGTTTTTT. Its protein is CASSPGQSLNEKLFF.